A single sample gave rise to the 25 T cell receptor beta chains below, sequenced in a study of metastatic and nonmetastatic thyroid tumors. Using MiXCR, TCRdb reanalyzed the PCR reads. The data show some 50,000 clones, approximately 20% seen once. Thyroid surgery was preceded by no treatment in any patient. The specimen sequenced was blood. The source of these receptors is a male donor with papillary thyroid cancer or a benign thyroid nodule (not recorded which). Some clones in this sample may be carry-over from other donors' samples.

This clone has more than one count but fewer than ten. This chain uses TRBV29-1 with TRBJ2-7; D call uncertain. The germline CDR1 and CDR2 sequences are SQVTM and ANQGSEA. The CDR3 contains 12 residues. Trimming took off 4 bases at V and 3 bases at J, with 10 bases between the two ends. The DNA of the CDR3 is TGCAGCGTTGTCGGACCGATCTACGAGCAGTACTTC. Protein product: CSVVGPIYEQYF.

The CDR3 sequence is CASVRQGAYEQYF. In nucleotides, the CDR3 is TGTGCCAGCGTCCGACAGGGCGCCTACGAGCAGTACTTC. This chain links TRBV2 with TRBJ2-7; 7 bases agree with TRBD1. Germline CDR1 SNHLY, CDR2 FYNNEI. This CDR3 has 13 amino acids. J lost 2 bases, V lost 8 bases, and 6 bases had no gene match.

V gene TRBV30 combines with J gene TRBJ1-5, with D possibly TRBD1 on 5 matching bases. This CDR3 has 13 residues. The germline V gene encodes CDR1 GTSNPN and CDR2 SVGIG (reference sequence). V gave up 4 bases and J gave up 5 bases, with 12 bases separating them. The CDR3 loop is CAWKSQGDQPQHF. The CDR3 coding sequence is TGTGCCTGGAAGAGTCAGGGAGATCAGCCCCAGCATTTT.

The V gene is TRBV2, the J gene TRBJ1-1, with 7 positions matching TRBD1. The CDR3 runs 14 residues. CDR1 and CDR2 from the germline V gene are SNHLY and FYNNEI. V was pared by 5 bases and J by 4 bases, with 7 bases of the junction left unmatched. CDR3 loop: CASSCLQGTTEAFF. In DNA form, the CDR3 reads TGTGCCAGCAGTTGTTTACAGGGGACCACTGAAGCTTTCTTT.

This clone was counted ten times or more. The chain combines TRBV9 with TRBJ2-3; D possibly corresponds to TRBD2 (5 bases). The germline V and J ends were trimmed by 0 bases and 8 bases, with 10 bases remaining between them. The V gene's germline CDR1 is SGDLS and CDR2 YYNGEE. The CDR3 length is 13 residues. The CDR3 reads CASSVAYEGTQYF. DNA for the CDR3: TGTGCCAGCAGCGTAGCCTATGAGGGTACGCAGTATTTT.

Concerning this clone: Mismatch with germline at one junction end may stem from a read error. The J gene is TRBJ1-4, the V gene TRBV11-2, with D hard to call. CDR1 SGHAT and CDR2 FQNNGV come from the germline V gene. The CDR3 is made up of 14 amino acids. CDR3 nucleotides: TGTGCCGGCAGCCCATGGGGAAGCGGTGAAAAACTGTTTTTT. It encodes CAGSPWGSGEKLFF.

By share, this clone ranks as medium-sized. This rearrangement joins TRBV11-2 to TRBJ2-7; 9 bases map to TRBD1. CDR3 length: 15 amino acids. The V gene end was trimmed by 0 bases and the J gene end by 5 bases; junction bases not matched to a gene: 5. Germline CDR1 reads SGHAT; CDR2 reads FQNNGV. In DNA form, the CDR3 reads TGTGCCAGCAGCTTAGATTGGACAGGGGCTCACGAGCAGTACTTC. Its translation is CASSLDWTGAHEQYF.

The V call is TRBV20-1, the J call TRBJ2-1, with TRBD2 matching over 7 bases. V lost 5 bases, J lost 0 bases, and 10 bases stayed unmatched. Per germline, CDR1 DFQATT and CDR2 SNEGSKA (reference sequence). The CDR3 totals 16 residues. CDR3 protein: CSALTLGGSSYNEQFF. The CDR3 DNA follows: TGCAGTGCTCTAACCCTGGGCGGGAGCTCCTACAATGAGCAGTTCTTC.

On this clone itself: The junction does not match germline at one end; this may be a read error. The chain couples TRBV4-1 to TRBJ2-2; 11 bases line up with TRBD2. CDR3 length: 16 residues. CDR1 is MGHRA and CDR2 is YSYEKL in the germline V gene. The CDR3 nucleotides read TGCGCCAGCAGCCCCAGGCTAGCGGGAGGTACCGGGGAGCTGTTATTT. It specifies CASSPRLAGGTGELLF.

This clone was observed many times. The J gene is TRBJ1-1, the V gene TRBV6-2 or TRBV6-3, with 9 bases matching TRBD1. The germline V gene encodes CDR1 MNHEY and CDR2 SVGEGT. The CDR3 consists of 11 residues. Trimming took 6 bases from V and 11 from J; bases not matched to a gene: 4. The CDR3 nucleotides read TGTGCCAGCAGCAGGACAGGGGAGGCTTTCTTT. Translating gives CASSRTGEAFF.

This clone appeared once. An end of the junction does not agree with germline; a read error may underlie this. The chain carries TRBV12-5 and TRBJ2-2; D may be TRBD1 (7 bases). The CDR3 consists of 20 residues. Germline CDR1 is LGHNT and CDR2 is FRNRAP. The CDR3 coding sequence is TGTGCTATTGGTTTGGTTTTTTTTGCACAGGGGATGGGGGGTACCGGGGAGCTGTTTTTT. Translated, it gives CAIGLVFFAQGMGGTGELFF.

This clone was counted many times. The J gene is TRBJ2-1, the V gene TRBV6-5, with TRBD2 identical over 9 bases. This CDR3 is built from 16 residues. With 2 bases clipped from V and 6 bases from J, the junction kept 8 bases outside the gene matches. The germline gives CDR1 MNHEY, CDR2 SVGAGI. CDR3 loop: CASSYRGGGAGNEQFF. The CDR3 coding sequence is TGTGCCAGCAGTTACCGAGGCGGGGGGGCCGGCAATGAGCAGTTCTTC.

This chain joins TRBV7-9 and TRBJ1-2, with unresolved D. Between the trimmed V and J ends, which lost 0 bases and 1 base, there was a span of 6 bases. The CDR3 has 14 amino acids. The germline V gene encodes CDR1 SEHNR and CDR2 FQNEAQ (reference sequence). The CDR3 nucleotides are TGTGCCAGCAGCTTAGCAATGGGTAACTATGGCTACACCTTC. It translates to CASSLAMGNYGYTF.

This clone was detected many times. The genes are TRBV12-5 and TRBJ2-2; TRBD2 aligns across 15 bases. The junction had 7 bases not matched to a gene; V was cut back by 6 bases and J by 2 bases. CDR1 is LGHNT, CDR2 FRNRAP, per germline. The CDR3 is 18 amino acids. As DNA, the CDR3 is TGTGCTAGTGGCCTAGGACTAGCGGGAGGGCCAAACACCGGGGAGCTGTTTTTT. Its protein product is CASGLGLAGGPNTGELFF.

The chain links TRBV28 to TRBJ2-7; D might be TRBD1 (5 bases). This CDR3 is built from 12 residues. Looked up from germline, CDR1 is MDHEN and CDR2 is SYDVKM. V lost 2 bases and J lost 3, with 5 bases in between. For the CDR3, the DNA is TGTGCCAGCAGTTTACAGGGCTACGAGCAGTACTTC. It is translated as CASSLQGYEQYF.

This clone appeared many times. The rearrangement links TRBV5-5 to TRBJ1-5; D call uncertain. Trimming stripped 5 bases from V and 7 bases from J, with 19 bases between. This CDR3 region has 15 residues. CDR1 is SGHKS, CDR2 YYEKEE, per germline (reference sequence). The CDR3 region has the DNA TGTGCCAGCAGTCCCTCGGCGGCCGCAATACAGCCCCAGCATTTT. This translates into CASSPSAAAIQPQHF.

The sample holds many counts of this clone. The rearrangement joins TRBV9 to TRBJ1-1, with a possible D match to TRBD1 (6 bases). The V end was cut by 6 bases, the J end by 1 base, with 16 bases between. The CDR3 has 15 residues. CDR1 is SGDLS, CDR2 YYNGEE, per germline. The CDR3 coding sequence is TGTGCCAGCACACAAGGGGGGGGAACGAACACTGAAGCTTTCTTT. Its protein product is CASTQGGGTNTEAFF. Full variable domain (rest looked up from reference TRBV9 and TRBJ1-1): DSGVTQTPKHLITATGQRVTLRCSPRSGDLSVYWYQQSLDQGLQFLIQYYNGEERAKGNILERFSAQQFPDLHSELNLSSLELGDSALYFCASTQGGGTNTEAFFGQGTRLTVV.

This clone appeared many times. The chain employs TRBV2 and TRBJ2-1; 7 bases map to TRBD1. CDR3 length: 15 amino acids. From germline, CDR1 is SNHLY and CDR2 FYNNEI. V trimming: 7 bases; J trimming: 0 bases; junction bases outside the gene matches: 6. As DNA, the CDR3 is TGTGCCAGCACCCCAGACAGGGACTCCTACAATGAGCAGTTCTTC. Translating gives CASTPDRDSYNEQFF.

In this sample, this clone turned up many times. In the same sample, other DNA sequences code for this CDR3. The DNA of the CDR3 is TGTGCCAGCAGTTTACGGACAGGGTGGGAGCAGTACTTC. Its translation: CASSLRTGWEQYF. The J gene is TRBJ2-7, the V gene TRBV27; 8 positions match TRBD1. CDR3 length equals 13 residues. Trimming cost V 2 bases and J 7 bases; bases outside gene matches: 4. The germline gives CDR1 MNHEY, CDR2 SMNVEV (reference sequence).

This clone showed up many times. The chain is built from TRBV7-9 and TRBJ1-1, with a weak D call TRBD1 (6 bases). The V end was cut by 3 bases, the J end by 5 bases, with 16 bases between. The CDR3 is made up of 15 amino acids. Germline values: CDR1 SEHNR, CDR2 FQNEAQ (reference sequence). CDR3 protein: CASSFGLGRGTEAFF. CDR3 coding DNA: TGTGCCAGCAGCTTCGGATTAGGCAGGGGTACTGAAGCTTTCTTT.

About this clone: This is likely a read error, given that the CDR3 carries no conserved phenylalanine or tryptophan at its end. V usage is TRBV5-1 and J usage is TRBJ2-1; 8 bases are a match to TRBD1. Germline CDR1 is SGHRS and CDR2 is YFSETQ. V lost 4 bases and J lost 2; bases outside the gene matches: 5. There are 15 residues in the CDR3. The CDR3 region is CASSIGQGPYNEQFS. The CDR3 DNA is TGCGCCAGCAGCATAGGACAGGGACCCTACAATGAGCAGTTCTCC.

In this sample, this clone turned up a few times. The rearrangement uses TRBV10-2 and TRBJ2-1, with no clear D. The length of the CDR3 is 12 residues. V was shortened by 8 bases and J by 0 bases, with 5 bases between the two germline ends. The germline CDR1 and CDR2 sequences are WSHSY and SAAADI. The DNA for the CDR3 is TGCGCCAGCTTGAGCTCCTACAATGAGCAGTTCTTC. This sequence encodes CASLSSYNEQFF.

This clone showed up many times. A read error is possible here, since a much larger clone lies one base away. The chain carries TRBV12-3 or TRBV12-4 and TRBJ1-2; possibly TRBD1 for D (5 bases). The CDR3 is 14 residues long. DNA of the CDR3: TGTGCCGGCAGTTCCGGGACCCCCGGCTATGGCTACGCCTTC. Translation gives CAGSSGTPGYGYAF.

This clone was seen repeatedly, ten times or more. The V gene is TRBV7-6, the J gene TRBJ2-3; a possible D gene is TRBD2 (5 bases). The V gene lost 5 bases and the J gene lost 5 bases, with 11 bases spanning the gap. CDR1 SGHVS and CDR2 FNYEAQ come from the germline V gene. The CDR3 loop spans 13 amino acids. CDR3 DNA sequence: TGTGCCAGCAGCATCCGGAGGCAAGATACGCAGTATTTT. This encodes CASSIRRQDTQYF.

Details on this clone: Possible read error: a much larger clone is one base away. The rearrangement uses TRBV5-1 and TRBJ2-2, with D perhaps TRBD1 (7 bases). This CDR3 spans 14 amino acids. Germline values: CDR1 SGHRS, CDR2 YFSETQ. The CDR3 here is CASSGWTGSGGLFF. CDR3 bases: TGCGCCAGCAGCGGGTGGACAGGCTCCGGGGGGCTGTTTTTT.